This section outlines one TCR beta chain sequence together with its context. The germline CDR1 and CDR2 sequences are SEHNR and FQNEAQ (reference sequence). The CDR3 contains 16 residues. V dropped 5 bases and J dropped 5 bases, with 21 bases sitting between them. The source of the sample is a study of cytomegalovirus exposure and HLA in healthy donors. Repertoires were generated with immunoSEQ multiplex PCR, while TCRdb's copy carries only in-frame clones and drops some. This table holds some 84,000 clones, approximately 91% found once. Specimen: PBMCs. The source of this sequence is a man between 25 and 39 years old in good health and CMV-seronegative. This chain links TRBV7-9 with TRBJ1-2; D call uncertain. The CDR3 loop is CASSPATGILVYGYTF. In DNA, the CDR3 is TGTGCCAGCAGCCCCGCAACGGGGATCCTTGTTTATGGCTACACCTTC.